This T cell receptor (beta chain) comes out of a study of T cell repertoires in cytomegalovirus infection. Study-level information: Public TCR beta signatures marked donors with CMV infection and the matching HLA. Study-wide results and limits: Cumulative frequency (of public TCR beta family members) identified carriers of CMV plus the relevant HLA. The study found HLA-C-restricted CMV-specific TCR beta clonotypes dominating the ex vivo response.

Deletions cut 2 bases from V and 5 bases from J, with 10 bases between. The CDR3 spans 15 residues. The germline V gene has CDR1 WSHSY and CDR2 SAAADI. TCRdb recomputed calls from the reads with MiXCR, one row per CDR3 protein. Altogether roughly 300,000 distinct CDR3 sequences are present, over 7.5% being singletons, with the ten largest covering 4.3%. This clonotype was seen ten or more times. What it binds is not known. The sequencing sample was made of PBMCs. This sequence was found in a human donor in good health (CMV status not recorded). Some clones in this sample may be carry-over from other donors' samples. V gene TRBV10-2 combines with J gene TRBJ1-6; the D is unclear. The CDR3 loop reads CASSERTSDNSPLHF. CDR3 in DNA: TGCGCCAGCAGTGAGAGGACCTCAGATAATTCACCCCTCCACTTT.